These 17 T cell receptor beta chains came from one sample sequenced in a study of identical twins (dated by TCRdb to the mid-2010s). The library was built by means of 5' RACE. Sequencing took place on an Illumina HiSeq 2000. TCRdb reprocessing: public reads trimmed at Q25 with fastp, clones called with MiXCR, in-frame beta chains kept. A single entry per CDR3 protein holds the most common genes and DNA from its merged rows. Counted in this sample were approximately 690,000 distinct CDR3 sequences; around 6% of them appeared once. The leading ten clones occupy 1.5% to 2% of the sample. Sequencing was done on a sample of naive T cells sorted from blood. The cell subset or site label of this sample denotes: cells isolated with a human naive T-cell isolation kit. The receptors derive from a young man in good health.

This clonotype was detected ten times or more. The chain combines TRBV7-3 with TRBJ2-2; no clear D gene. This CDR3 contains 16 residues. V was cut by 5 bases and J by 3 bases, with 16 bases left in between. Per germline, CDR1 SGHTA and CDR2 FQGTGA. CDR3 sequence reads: CASSELALGYTGELFF. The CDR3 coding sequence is TGTGCCAGCAGCGAGCTGGCACTGGGGTACACCGGGGAGCTGTTTTTT.

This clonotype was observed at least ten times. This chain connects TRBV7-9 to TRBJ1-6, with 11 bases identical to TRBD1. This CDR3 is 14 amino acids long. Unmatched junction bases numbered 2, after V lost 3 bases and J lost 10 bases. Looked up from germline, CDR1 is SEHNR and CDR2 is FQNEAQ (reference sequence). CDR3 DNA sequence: TGTGCCAGCAGCTTCGGGACAGGGGGATCACCCCTCCACTTT. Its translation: CASSFGTGGSPLHF.

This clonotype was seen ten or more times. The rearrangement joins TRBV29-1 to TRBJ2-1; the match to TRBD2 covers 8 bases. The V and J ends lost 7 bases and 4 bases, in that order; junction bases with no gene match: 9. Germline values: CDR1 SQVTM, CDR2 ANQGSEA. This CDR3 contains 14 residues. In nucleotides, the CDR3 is TGCAGCGGATCCCTAGCGGGTGGGTACAATGAGCAGTTCTTC. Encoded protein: CSGSLAGGYNEQFF.

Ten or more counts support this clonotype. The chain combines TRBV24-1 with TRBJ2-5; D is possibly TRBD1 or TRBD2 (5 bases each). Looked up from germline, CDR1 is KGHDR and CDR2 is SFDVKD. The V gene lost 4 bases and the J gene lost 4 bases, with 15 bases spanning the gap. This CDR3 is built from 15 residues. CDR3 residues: CATSDSTGTGETQYF. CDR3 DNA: TGTGCCACCAGTGACTCCACCGGGACCGGAGAGACCCAGTACTTC.

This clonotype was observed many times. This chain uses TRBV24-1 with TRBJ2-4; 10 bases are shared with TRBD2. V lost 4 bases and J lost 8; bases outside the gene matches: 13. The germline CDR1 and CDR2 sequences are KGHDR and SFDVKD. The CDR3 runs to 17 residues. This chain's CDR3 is CATSDLGLAAKVDIQYF. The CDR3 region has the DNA TGTGCCACCAGTGACCTAGGACTAGCGGCCAAGGTAGACATTCAGTACTTC.

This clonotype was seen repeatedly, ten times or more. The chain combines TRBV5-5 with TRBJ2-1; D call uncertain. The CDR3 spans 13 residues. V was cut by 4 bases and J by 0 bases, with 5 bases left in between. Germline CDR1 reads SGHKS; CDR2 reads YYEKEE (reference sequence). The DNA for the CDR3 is TGTGCCAGCAGCCGGAGCTCCTACAATGAGCAGTTCTTC. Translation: CASSRSSYNEQFF.

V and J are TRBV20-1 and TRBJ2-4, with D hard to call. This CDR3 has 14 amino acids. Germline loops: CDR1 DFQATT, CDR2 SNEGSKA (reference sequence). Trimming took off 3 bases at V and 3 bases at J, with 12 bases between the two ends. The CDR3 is CSASHPLNKNIQYF. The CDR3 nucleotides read TGCAGTGCTAGCCACCCGCTTAACAAAAACATTCAGTACTTC.

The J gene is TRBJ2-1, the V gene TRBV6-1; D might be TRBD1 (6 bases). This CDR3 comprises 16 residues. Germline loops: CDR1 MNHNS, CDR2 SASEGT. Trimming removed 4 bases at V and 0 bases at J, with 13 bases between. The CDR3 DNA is TGTGCCAGCAGTGTCAGGGGCTTTAGCTCCTACAATGAGCAGTTCTTC. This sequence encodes CASSVRGFSSYNEQFF.

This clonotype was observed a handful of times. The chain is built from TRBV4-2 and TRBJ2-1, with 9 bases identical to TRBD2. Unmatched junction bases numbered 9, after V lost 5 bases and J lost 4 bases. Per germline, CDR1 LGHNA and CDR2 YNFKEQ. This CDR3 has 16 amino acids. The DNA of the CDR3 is TGTGCCAGCAGCACCCGACTAGCGGAGCCTTACAATGAGCAGTTCTTC. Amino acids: CASSTRLAEPYNEQFF.

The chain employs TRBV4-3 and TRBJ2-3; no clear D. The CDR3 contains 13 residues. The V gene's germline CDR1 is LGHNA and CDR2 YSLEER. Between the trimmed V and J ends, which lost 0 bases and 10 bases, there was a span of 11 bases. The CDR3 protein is CASSQENDGAQYF. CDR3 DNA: TGCGCCAGCAGCCAAGAGAATGATGGGGCGCAGTATTTT.

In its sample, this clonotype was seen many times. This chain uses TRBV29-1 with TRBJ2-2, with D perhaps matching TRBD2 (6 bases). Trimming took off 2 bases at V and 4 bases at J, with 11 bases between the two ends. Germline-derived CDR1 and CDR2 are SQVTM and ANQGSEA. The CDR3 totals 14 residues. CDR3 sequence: CSVETGAATGELFF. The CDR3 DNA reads TGCAGCGTTGAAACGGGAGCGGCCACCGGGGAGCTGTTTTTT.

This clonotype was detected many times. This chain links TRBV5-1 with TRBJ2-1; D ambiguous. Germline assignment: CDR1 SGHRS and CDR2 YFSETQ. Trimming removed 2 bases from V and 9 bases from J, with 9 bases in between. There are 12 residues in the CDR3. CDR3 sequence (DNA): TGCGCCAGCAGCTTATCGGGCAGTGAGCAGTTCTTC. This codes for CASSLSGSEQFF.

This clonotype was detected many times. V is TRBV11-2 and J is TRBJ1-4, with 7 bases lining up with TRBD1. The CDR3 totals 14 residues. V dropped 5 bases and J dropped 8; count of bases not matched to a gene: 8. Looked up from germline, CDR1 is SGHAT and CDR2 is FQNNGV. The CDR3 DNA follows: TGTGCCAGCAGCCTGGGACAGTCCTCGGAAAAACTGTTTTTT. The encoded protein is CASSLGQSSEKLFF.

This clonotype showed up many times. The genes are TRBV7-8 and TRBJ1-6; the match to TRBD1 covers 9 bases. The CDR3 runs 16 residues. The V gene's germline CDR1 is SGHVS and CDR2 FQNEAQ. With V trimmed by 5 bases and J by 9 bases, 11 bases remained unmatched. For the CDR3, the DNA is TGTGCCAGCAGCGCAAGAGGGACAGGGCCCCTTTCACCCCTCCACTTT. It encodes CASSARGTGPLSPLHF.

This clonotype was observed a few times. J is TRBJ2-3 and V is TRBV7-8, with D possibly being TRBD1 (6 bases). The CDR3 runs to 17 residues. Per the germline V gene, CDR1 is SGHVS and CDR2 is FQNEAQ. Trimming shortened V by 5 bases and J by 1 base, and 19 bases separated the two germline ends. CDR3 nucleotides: TGTGCCAGCAGCCCCAGGGGTGGGCCCATCCGCACAGATACGCAGTATTTT. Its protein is CASSPRGGPIRTDTQYF.

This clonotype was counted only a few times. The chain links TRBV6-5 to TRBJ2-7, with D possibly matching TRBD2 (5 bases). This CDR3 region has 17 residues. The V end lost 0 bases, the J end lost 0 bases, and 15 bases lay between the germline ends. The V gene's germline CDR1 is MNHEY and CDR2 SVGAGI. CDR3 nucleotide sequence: TGTGCCAGCAGTTACTCCCCGGTAGCGAGGAGCTCCTACGAGCAGTACTTC. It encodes CASSYSPVARSSYEQYF.

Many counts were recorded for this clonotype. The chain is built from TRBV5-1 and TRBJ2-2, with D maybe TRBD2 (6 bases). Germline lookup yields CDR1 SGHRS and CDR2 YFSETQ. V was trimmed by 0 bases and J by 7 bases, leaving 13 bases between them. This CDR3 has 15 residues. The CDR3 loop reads CASSLGGAGNGELFF. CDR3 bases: TGCGCCAGCAGCTTGGGAGGCGCGGGGAACGGGGAGCTGTTTTTT.